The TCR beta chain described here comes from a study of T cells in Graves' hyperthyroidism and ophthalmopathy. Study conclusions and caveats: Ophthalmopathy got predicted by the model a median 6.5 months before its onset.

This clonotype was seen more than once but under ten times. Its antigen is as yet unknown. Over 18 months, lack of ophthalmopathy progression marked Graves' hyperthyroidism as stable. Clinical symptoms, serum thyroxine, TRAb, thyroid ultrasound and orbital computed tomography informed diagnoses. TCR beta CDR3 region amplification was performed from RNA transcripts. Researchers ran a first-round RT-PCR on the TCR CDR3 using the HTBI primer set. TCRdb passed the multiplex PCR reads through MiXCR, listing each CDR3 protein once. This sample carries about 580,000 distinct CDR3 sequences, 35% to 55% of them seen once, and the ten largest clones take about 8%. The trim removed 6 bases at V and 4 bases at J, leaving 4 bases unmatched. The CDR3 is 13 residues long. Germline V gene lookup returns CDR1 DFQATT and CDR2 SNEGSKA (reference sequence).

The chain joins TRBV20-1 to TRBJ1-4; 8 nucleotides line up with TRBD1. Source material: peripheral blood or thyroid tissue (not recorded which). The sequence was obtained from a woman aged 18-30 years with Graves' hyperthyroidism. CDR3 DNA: TGCAGTGCCCGGACAGGGAGTAATGAAAAACTGTTTTTT. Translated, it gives CSARTGSNEKLFF.